This passage covers 12 T cell receptor beta chains from one sample sequenced in a study of T cells after yellow fever vaccination. In TCRdb, the 5' RACE reads were re-called with MiXCR into one record per CDR3 protein. The table lists approximately 250,000 distinct CDR3 sequences, about 5.2% of them singletons. The material was CD4+ T cells sorted from PBMCs, obtained on the day of the yellow fever booster vaccination. These receptors originate from a man aged 18-30 years who received the YFV17D yellow fever vaccine.

This clonotype has more than one count but fewer than ten. The gene calls are TRBV11-2 and TRBJ1-4; tentatively, D is TRBD1 (5 bases). Per the germline V gene, CDR1 is SGHAT and CDR2 is FQNNGV. The CDR3 loop spans 15 amino acids. Trimming stripped 3 bases from V and 0 bases from J, with 8 bases between. CDR3: CASSLRGATNEKLFF. The CDR3 DNA reads TGTGCCAGCAGCTTGAGGGGTGCAACTAATGAAAAACTGTTTTTT.

This clonotype has a handful of counts. The chain has TRBV7-2 and TRBJ1-2; maybe TRBD1 (5 bases). Germline CDR1 and CDR2: SGHTA and FQGNSA. Between the trimmed V and J ends, which lost 4 bases and 0 bases, there was a span of 12 bases. CDR3 length: 15 amino acids. CDR3 amino acids: CASSSRQLANYGYTF. CDR3 in DNA: TGTGCCAGCAGCTCCCGACAGCTAGCTAACTATGGCTACACCTTC.

This clonotype was counted ten times or more. The rearrangement joins TRBV2 to TRBJ2-5; D ambiguous. CDR1 is SNHLY, CDR2 FYNNEI, per germline. This CDR3 comprises 13 residues. V lost 1 base and J lost 14, with 17 bases in between. The CDR3 is CASSEEWYPVVYF. CDR3 bases: TGTGCCAGCAGTGAAGAGTGGTACCCGGTCGTATACTTC.

This chain joins TRBV5-1 and TRBJ2-7, with 8 bases identical to TRBD2. The CDR3 totals 15 residues. The junction had 10 bases not matched to a gene; V was cut back by 4 bases and J by 4 bases. Germline V gene sequence: CDR1 SGHRS, CDR2 YFSETQ. The CDR3 DNA follows: TGCGCCAGCAGCAATGCCGGGGGGGCCGCTTACGAGCAGTACTTC. Translating gives CASSNAGGAAYEQYF.

There are many counts of this clonotype. The chain links TRBV14 to TRBJ2-3; 10 nucleotides align to TRBD2. Germline values: CDR1 SGHDN, CDR2 FVKESK. The CDR3 covers 16 residues. Trimming removed 4 bases from V and 2 bases from J; junction bases left unmatched: 6. CDR3 in DNA: TGTGCCAGCAGCCGGATTAGCGGGGGGCTCACAGATACGCAGTATTTT. Translated, it gives CASSRISGGLTDTQYF.

This clonotype was seen more than once but under ten times. This chain connects TRBV5-8 to TRBJ1-1; the D is unclear. This CDR3 has 14 residues. V was cut by 1 base and J by 4 bases, with 11 bases left in between. Germline V gives CDR1 SGHTS, CDR2 YDEGEE. The CDR3 coding sequence is TGTGCCAGCAGCTTGATGGGCTCCGGCACTGAAGCTTTCTTT. This codes for CASSLMGSGTEAFF.

This clonotype was seen more than once but under ten times. The chain links TRBV3-1 to TRBJ1-1, with unresolved D. This CDR3 is built from 17 residues. The V end was cut by 0 bases, the J end by 1 base, with 15 bases between. The germline V gene has CDR1 LGHDT and CDR2 YNNKEL (reference sequence). The CDR3 region has the DNA TGTGCCAGCAGCCAAGACAGTCCCCTCCATAAGAACACTGAAGCTTTCTTT. It specifies CASSQDSPLHKNTEAFF.

This clonotype came up a few times. This chain links TRBV6-2 or TRBV6-3 with TRBJ1-1; TRBD1 agrees at 10 bases. The germline V gene encodes CDR1 MNHEY and CDR2 SVGEGT. This CDR3 contains 15 residues. The ends lost 6 bases at V and 2 bases at J; junction bases unmatched: 6. CDR3 in DNA: TGTGCCAGCAGCTCCCGGGACAGGGGAAACACTGAAGCTTTCTTT. As protein: CASSSRDRGNTEAFF.

This clonotype was counted ten times or more. The V and J genes are TRBV7-2 and TRBJ2-1; maybe TRBD1 (6 bases). Trimming pared 2 bases from V and 3 bases from J, leaving 11 bases between. Germline loops: CDR1 SGHTA, CDR2 FQGNSA. The CDR3 has 15 amino acids. This CDR3 is CASSLMGAGYNEQFF. The CDR3 DNA follows: TGTGCCAGCAGCTTAATGGGGGCGGGCTACAATGAGCAGTTCTTC.

Ten or more counts support this clonotype. The rearrangement uses TRBV11-2 and TRBJ2-7; 7 nucleotides align to TRBD1. This CDR3 comprises 16 residues. In germline, CDR1 is SGHAT, CDR2 FQNNGV. J lost 6 bases, V lost 0 bases, and 11 bases had no gene match. The CDR3 DNA reads as TGTGCCAGCAGCTTAGAGGGCAGGGGGACCTTCTCCGAGCAGTACTTC. Encoded protein: CASSLEGRGTFSEQYF.

This clonotype has just a few counts. The V gene is TRBV10-3, the J gene TRBJ1-1; 10 positions match TRBD1. The CDR3 extends over 14 amino acids. V shed 11 bases, J shed 3 bases, and the junction held 9 bases outside the gene matches. Per germline, CDR1 ENHRY and CDR2 SYGVKD. CDR3 nucleotide sequence: TGTGCCTCTAGACAGGGGGCGCAGGACACTGAAGCTTTCTTT. Its translation is CASRQGAQDTEAFF.

V and J are TRBV20-1 and TRBJ2-5; no reliable D call. Germline V gene lookup returns CDR1 DFQATT and CDR2 SNEGSKA (reference sequence). Trimming shortened V by 6 bases and J by 4 bases, and 15 bases separated the two germline ends. The CDR3 loop spans 13 amino acids. The CDR3 DNA follows: TGCAGTGCCCAGATTCACTTTGGAGAGACCCAGTACTTC. It encodes CSAQIHFGETQYF.